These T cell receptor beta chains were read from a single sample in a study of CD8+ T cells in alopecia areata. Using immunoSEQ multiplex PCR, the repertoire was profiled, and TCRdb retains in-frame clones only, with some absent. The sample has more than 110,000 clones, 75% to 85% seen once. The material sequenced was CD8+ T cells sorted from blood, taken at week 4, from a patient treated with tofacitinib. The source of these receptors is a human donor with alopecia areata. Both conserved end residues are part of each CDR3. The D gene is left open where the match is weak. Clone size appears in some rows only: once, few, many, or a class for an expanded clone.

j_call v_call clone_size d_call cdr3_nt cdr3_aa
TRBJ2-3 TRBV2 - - TGTGCCAGCACCATCGGTGGCACAGATACGCAGTATTTT CASTIGGTDTQYF
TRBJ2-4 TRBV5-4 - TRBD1 TGTGCCAGCAGCTTAGGACAGGGGATTAGCAAAAACATTCAGTACTTC CASSLGQGISKNIQYF
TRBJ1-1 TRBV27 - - TGTGCCAGCAGTTTGTCACCTAACTTGAACACTGAAGCTTTCTTT CASSLSPNLNTEAFF
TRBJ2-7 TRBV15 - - TGTGCCACCAGCCCCGGGACGTCCGTGTTGTACTTC CATSPGTSVLYF
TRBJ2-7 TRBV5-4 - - TGTGCCAGCAGCTTTGGGGACTACGAGCAGTACTTC CASSFGDYEQYF
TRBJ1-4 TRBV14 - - TGTGCCAGCAGCCTACTGGGAGATAATGAAAAACTGTTTTTT CASSLLGDNEKLFF
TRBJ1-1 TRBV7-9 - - TGTGCCAGCAGCTTACGGGACACTGAAGCTTTCTTT CASSLRDTEAFF
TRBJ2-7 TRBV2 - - TGTGCCAGCAGTGGCAGCTACGAGCAGTACTTC CASSGSYEQYF
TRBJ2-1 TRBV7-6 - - TGTGCCAGCAGCCCCGGTTTAGCCGACTCCTACAATGAGCAGTTCTTC CASSPGLADSYNEQFF
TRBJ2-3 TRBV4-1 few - TGCGCCAGCAGCCAAGAGTTGCGGTCCACAGATACGCAGTATTTT CASSQELRSTDTQYF
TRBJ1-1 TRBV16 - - TGTGCCAGCAGCCAATTCGGGGGTTACACTGAAGCTTTCTTT CASSQFGGYTEAFF
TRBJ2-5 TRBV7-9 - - TGTGCCAGCAACCGGACCCAGTACTTC CASNRTQYF
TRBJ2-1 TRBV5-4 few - TGTGCCAGCAGCCCTATCACGAACAATGAGCAGTTCTTC CASSPITNNEQFF
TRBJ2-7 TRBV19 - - TGTGCCAGTAGTAGGACCGGGTCTGGGGAGCAGTACTTC CASSRTGSGEQYF
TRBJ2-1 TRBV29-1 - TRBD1 TGCAGCGTTGGAGGGACAGTTTCCTACAATGAGCAGTTCTTC CSVGGTVSYNEQFF
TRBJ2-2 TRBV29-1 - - TGCAGCGCCCGCCTACAGGGTACCGGGGAGCTGTTTTTT CSARLQGTGELFF
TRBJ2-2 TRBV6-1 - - TGTGCCAGCAGTGAAGTTGGCCAGAGGCCCACCGGGGAGCTGTTTTTT CASSEVGQRPTGELFF
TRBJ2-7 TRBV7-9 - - TGTGCCAGCAGCTTACCGGGGGGCCAAGGCGAGCAGTACTTC CASSLPGGQGEQYF
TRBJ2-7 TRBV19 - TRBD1 TGTGCCAGTAGCCCGGGACAGAGCTCCTACGAGCAGTACTTC CASSPGQSSYEQYF
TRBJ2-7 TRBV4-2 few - TGTGCCAGCAGCCAAGGGGACGCCGAGCAGTACTTC CASSQGDAEQYF
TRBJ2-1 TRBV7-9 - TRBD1 TGTGCCAGCAGCTTACCCGGGACAGGGGCCCTCAATGAGCAGTTCTTC CASSLPGTGALNEQFF
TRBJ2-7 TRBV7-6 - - TGTGCCAGCAGCTTAGGTTCGGGCCCCTCCTACGAGCAGTACTTC CASSLGSGPSYEQYF
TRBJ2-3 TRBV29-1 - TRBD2 TGCAGCGTTGCTGGATATATGGAGCGGGGGGCAGGGGATACGCAGTATTTT CSVAGYMERGAGDTQYF
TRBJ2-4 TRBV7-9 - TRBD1 TGTGCCAGCAGCCCGACAGGGGGCCTAGCCAAAAACATTCAGTACTTC CASSPTGGLAKNIQYF
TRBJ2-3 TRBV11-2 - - TGTGCCAGCAGCGCGACCCGTAGCGGCTTCACAGATACGCAGTATTTT CASSATRSGFTDTQYF
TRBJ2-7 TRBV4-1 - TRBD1 TGCGCCAGCAGCCAAGTTATGGGACAGGACCTCTACGAGCAGTACTTC CASSQVMGQDLYEQYF
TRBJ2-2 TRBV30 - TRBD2 TGTGCCTGGAGTGGACTAGCGGTTGTCACCGGGGAGCTGTTTTTT CAWSGLAVVTGELFF
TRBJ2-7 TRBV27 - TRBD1 TGTGCCAGCAGTTTACTAGGACAGGGTACCTACGAGCAGTACTTC CASSLLGQGTYEQYF
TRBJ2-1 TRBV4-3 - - TGCGCCAGCAGCCAAGACGTAGACAGGCGCCTGTACAATGAGCAGTTCTTC CASSQDVDRRLYNEQFF
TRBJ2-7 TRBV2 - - TGTGCCAGCCAGGGGCTCGGCTACGAGCAGTACTTC CASQGLGYEQYF
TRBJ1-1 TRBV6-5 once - TGTGCCAGCAGTTACGCGGGGACAACTGAAGCTTTCTTT CASSYAGTTEAFF
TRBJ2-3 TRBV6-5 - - TGTGCCAGCAGTTACCTACACCTCACAGATACGCAGTATTTT CASSYLHLTDTQYF
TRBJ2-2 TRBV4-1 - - TGCGCCAGCAGCCAAGTGGGCACCGGGGAGCTGTTTTTT CASSQVGTGELFF
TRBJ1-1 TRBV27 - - TGTGCCAGCAGTTCCCGAGAAGCTGAAGCTTTCTTT CASSSREAEAFF
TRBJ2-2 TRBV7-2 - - TGTGCCAGCAGCTTTGGTCTAGCGATTACCGGGGAGCTGTTTTTT CASSFGLAITGELFF
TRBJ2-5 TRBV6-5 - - TGTGCCAGCAGTTCATCGGAGACCCAGTACTTC CASSSSETQYF
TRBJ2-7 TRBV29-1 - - TGCAGCGCTCGGACAGAAAACTCCTACGAGCAGTACTTC CSARTENSYEQYF
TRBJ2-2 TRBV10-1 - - TGCGCCAGCAGTGAGTCGACCAGGGAGCTGTTTTTT CASSESTRELFF
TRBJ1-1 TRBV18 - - TGTGCCAGCTCACCAAGGAGCGTTGAAGCTTTCTTT CASSPRSVEAFF
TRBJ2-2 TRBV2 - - TGTGCCAGCAGTGAAGGGCGGAATGGGGTCACCGGGGAGCTGTTTTTT CASSEGRNGVTGELFF
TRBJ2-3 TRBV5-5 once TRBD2 TGTGCCAGCAGCCCACTAGCGGGGGCGGAAGATACGCAGTATTTT CASSPLAGAEDTQYF
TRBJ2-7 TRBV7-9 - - TGTGCCAGCAGCCCCGGGACGGTGCCCTACGAGCAGTACTTC CASSPGTVPYEQYF
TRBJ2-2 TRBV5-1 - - TGCGCCAGCAGGGGAACAGGGTCCGGGGAGCTGTTTTTT CASRGTGSGELFF
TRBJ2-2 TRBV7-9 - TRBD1 TGTGCCAGCAGCCCCCGGGACAGAAACACCGGGGAGCTGTTTTTT CASSPRDRNTGELFF
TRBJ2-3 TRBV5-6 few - TGTGCCAGCAGCTTGGACAGCACAGATACGCAGTATTTT CASSLDSTDTQYF
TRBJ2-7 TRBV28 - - TGTGCCAGCAGTCCACTGGGGCTTGAGCGCGAGCAGTACTTC CASSPLGLEREQYF
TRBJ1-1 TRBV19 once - TGTGCCACCATTTTTGGGACGGCGGACGAAGCTTTCTTT CATIFGTADEAFF
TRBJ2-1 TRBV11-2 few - TGTGCCAGCAGCTTAGCTTACAATGAGCAGTTCTTC CASSLAYNEQFF
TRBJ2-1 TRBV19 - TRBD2 TGTGCCAGTAGTATGGGAAGCGGGGGGGCCGTCTACAATGAGCAGTTCTTC CASSMGSGGAVYNEQFF
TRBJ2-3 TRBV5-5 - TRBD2 TGTGCCAGCAGCTTTTCACTAGCGGGGAGCACAGATACGCAGTATTTT CASSFSLAGSTDTQYF
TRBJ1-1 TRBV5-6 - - TGTGCCAGCAGCTTGGCGGGACACATGAACACTGAAGCTTTCTTT CASSLAGHMNTEAFF
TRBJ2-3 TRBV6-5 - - TGTGCCAGCAGGGACTCCTGGAGCACAGATACGCAGTATTTT CASRDSWSTDTQYF
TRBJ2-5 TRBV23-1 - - TGCGCCAGTCCTCGATGGGGCAGCCAAGAGACCCAGTACTTC CASPRWGSQETQYF
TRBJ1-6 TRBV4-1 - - TGCGCCAGCAGCCAGATCCAGGGTTGGTCACCCCTCCACTTT CASSQIQGWSPLHF
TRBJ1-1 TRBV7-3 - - TGTGCCAGCAGCTTAATGGGCCAGTCTGAAGCTTTCTTT CASSLMGQSEAFF
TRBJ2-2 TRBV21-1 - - TGTGCCAGCAGCAAAGGAGAAGGCCCCGGGGAGCTGTTTTTT CASSKGEGPGELFF
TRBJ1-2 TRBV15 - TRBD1 TGTGCCACCTCTACAGGGGGCGCCGGGTACTATGGCTACACCTTC CATSTGGAGYYGYTF